Presented here are 12 T cell receptor beta chains from one specimen sequenced in a study of PD-L1 blockade in urothelial cancer. This table comes from immunoSEQ multiplex PCR, and its TCRdb copy is limited to in-frame clones, with some not included. The data contain some 53,000 clones, approximately 80% of them singletons. The sequencing here drew on PBMCs, taken around atezolizumab (anti-PD-L1) treatment. The receptors come from a man between 70 and 80 years old with urothelial cancer.

This chain links TRBV19 with TRBJ2-3; TRBD2 matches at 8 bases. Trimming cost V 3 bases and J 5 bases; bases outside gene matches: 7. The germline V gene has CDR1 LNHDA and CDR2 SQIVND (reference sequence). The CDR3 spans 15 residues. The CDR3 reads CASSMGTSRRDTQYF. DNA for the CDR3: TGTGCCAGTAGTATGGGGACTAGTCGGAGAGATACGCAGTATTTT.

The chain recombines TRBV19 with TRBJ2-3, with D possibly matching TRBD1 (6 bases). V shed 7 bases and J shed 4 bases, with 12 bases lying between them. CDR3 length: 13 amino acids. Germline V gives CDR1 LNHDA, CDR2 SQIVND (reference sequence). CDR3 in amino acids: CASKDSHADTQYF. The CDR3 DNA reads TGTGCCAGTAAGGACAGTCATGCAGATACGCAGTATTTT. The whole variable domain, remainder taken from reference TRBV19 and TRBJ2-3, is DGGITQSPKYLFRKEGQNVTLSCEQNLNHDAMYWYRQDPGQGLRLIYYSQIVNDFQKGDIAEGYSVSREKKESFPLTVTSAQKNPTAFYLCASKDSHADTQYFGPGTRLTVL.

The chain joins TRBV11-2 to TRBJ2-1, with 10 bases fitting TRBD2. The germline V gene encodes CDR1 SGHAT and CDR2 FQNNGV. CDR3 length: 19 amino acids. V lost 1 base to trimming and J lost 9 bases; unmatched junction nucleotides: 18. In DNA form, the CDR3 reads TGTGCCAGCAGCTTAGTGATGGGCGGCCCGGGACTAGCGTTGGGTGAGCAGTTCTTC. This encodes CASSLVMGGPGLALGEQFF.

The V and J genes are TRBV4-1 and TRBJ2-2, with D possibly TRBD2 on 6 matching bases. From germline, CDR1 is MGHRA and CDR2 YSYEKL. V shed 0 bases and J shed 2 bases, with 16 bases lying between them. The CDR3 covers 18 residues. In DNA form, the CDR3 reads TGCGCCAGCAGCCAAGAACCCCCCGCTAGCGCCAACACCGGGGAGCTGTTTTTT. It specifies CASSQEPPASANTGELFF.

This clone turned up a few times. The chain is built from TRBV7-8 and TRBJ2-2; D is unresolved. CDR3 length: 15 residues. V was shortened by 2 bases and J by 2 bases, with 9 bases between the two germline ends. Germline CDR1 SGHVS, CDR2 FQNEAQ. The CDR3 spells CASSLSRLNTGELFF. In nucleotides, the CDR3 is TGTGCCAGCAGCTTATCGAGACTTAACACCGGGGAGCTGTTTTTT.

The genes are TRBV28 and TRBJ2-7, with TRBD1 matching 10 bases. Germline V gene sequence: CDR1 MDHEN, CDR2 SYDVKM. This CDR3 has 15 residues. V lost 5 bases to trimming and J lost 2 bases; unmatched junction nucleotides: 6. The chain's CDR3 is CASSPPGQGTYEQYF. The CDR3 DNA sequence: TGTGCCAGCAGTCCCCCGGGACAGGGGACCTACGAGCAGTACTTC. Combining the CDR3 with reference TRBV28 and TRBJ2-7 gives the whole variable domain DVKVTQSSRYLVKRTGEKVFLECVQDMDHENMFWYRQDPGLGLRLIYFSYDVKMKEKGDIPEGYSVSREKKERFSLILESASTNQTSMYLCASSPPGQGTYEQYFGPGTRLTVT.

The chain carries TRBV5-1 and TRBJ1-5; the D is unclear. The germline V gene has CDR1 SGHRS and CDR2 YFSETQ. The CDR3 has 14 residues. Trimming took off 0 bases at V and 5 bases at J, with 9 bases between the two ends. DNA of the CDR3: TGCGCCAGCAGCTTGGAATCCCGGGATCAGCCCCAGCATTTT. Residues: CASSLESRDQPQHF.

V and J are TRBV6-5 and TRBJ2-3, with D uncertain. The V end was cut by 0 bases, the J end by 6 bases, with 7 bases between. This CDR3 is built from 13 residues. Germline V gene sequence: CDR1 MNHEY, CDR2 SVGAGI. The CDR3 here is CASSYSLPDTQYF. The CDR3 DNA reads TGTGCCAGCAGTTACTCCCTCCCGGATACGCAGTATTTT.

The V call is TRBV5-1, the J call TRBJ1-1; no definite D call. CDR1 and CDR2 (germline): SGHRS, YFSETQ. CDR3 length: 15 residues. V was cut by 4 bases and J by 0 bases, with 13 bases left in between. CDR3 DNA sequence: TGCGCCAGCAGCCCGGCGGGCGGCATGAACACTGAAGCTTTCTTT. It yields the protein CASSPAGGMNTEAFF.

This clone was seen only a few times. The chain has TRBV5-4 and TRBJ2-5; D may be TRBD2 (5 bases). Germline-derived CDR1 and CDR2 are SGHNT and YYREEE (reference sequence). Trimming removed 4 bases from V and 1 base from J, with 14 bases in between. The length of the CDR3 is 15 residues. Here the CDR3 reads CASSRSRRPQETQYF. The CDR3 DNA sequence: TGTGCCAGCAGCCGGTCCAGGAGGCCCCAAGAGACCCAGTACTTC. Complete variable domain (other parts from reference TRBV5-4 and TRBJ2-5): ETGVTQSPTHLIKTRGQQVTLRCSSQSGHNTVSWYQQALGQGPQFIFQYYREEENGRGNFPPRFSGLQFPNYSSELNVNALELDDSALYLCASSRSRRPQETQYFGPGTRLLVL.

In this sample, this clone turned up once. J is TRBJ1-1 and V is TRBV27, with TRBD1 as a possible D gene (5 bases). The CDR3 contains 13 residues. V dropped 6 bases and J dropped 8 bases, with 16 bases sitting between them. Germline lookup yields CDR1 MNHEY and CDR2 SMNVEV (reference sequence). The CDR3 bases are TGTGCCAGCAGGCCGCCCGGCGGGGGGGAAGCTTTCTTT. Protein product: CASRPPGGGEAFF.

The chain links TRBV2 to TRBJ2-7, with TRBD1 matching over 7 bases. The CDR3 length is 13 residues. The V segment lost 3 bases and the J segment 7 bases; nucleotides outside the gene matches: 6. In germline, CDR1 is SNHLY, CDR2 FYNNEI. CDR3 region: CASSEDRPREQYF. The DNA of the CDR3 is TGTGCCAGCAGTGAGGACAGGCCCCGGGAGCAGTACTTC. Combining the CDR3 with reference TRBV2 and TRBJ2-7 gives the whole variable domain EPEVTQTPSHQVTQMGQEVILRCVPISNHLYFYWYRQILGQKVEFLVSFYNNEISEKSEIFDDQFSVERPDGSNFTLKIRSTKLEDSAMYFCASSEDRPREQYFGPGTRLTVT.